The clone carrying this T cell receptor beta chain was detected a few times. From the RT-PCR reads, TCRdb called clonotypes with MiXCR, one entry per CDR3 protein. Of about 680,000 distinct CDR3 sequences in the sample, approximately 15% were seen once. Trimming removed 5 bases from V and 8 bases from J, with 10 bases in between. CDR3 size: 12 residues. In germline, CDR1 is MDHEN, CDR2 SYDVKM. The gene calls are TRBV28 and TRBJ2-1; D uncertain. Sequenced material: memory CD4+ T cells from blood. The TCR sequence derives from a female donor in good health, serving as a healthy control. The CDR3 region has the DNA TGTGCCAGCAGTGCCAGTAGGGATGAGCAGTTCTTC. It translates to CASSASRDEQFF.